This T cell receptor (beta chain) was documented in a study of blood T cells in healthy people across ages. Per the germline V gene, CDR1 is MNHNS and CDR2 is SASEGT. The length of the CDR3 is 16 residues. J gave up 4 bases and V 0 bases, and 2 bases lay outside the gene matches. The second PCR ran about 6 to 12 cycles with a sample-barcoded 5' primer and J-beta primers. The study obtained at least 2.5 million CDR3-containing paired-end reads from every sample. TCRdb independently ran MiXCR on the 5' RACE reads; one entry per CDR3 protein. The sample shows roughly 900,000 distinct CDR3 sequences, more than 25% of them seen only once.

The TCR sequence derives from a woman older than 75 in good health. The chain recombines TRBV6-1 with TRBJ2-5; TRBD2 aligns across 13 bases. The source material was blood. CDR3 coding DNA: TGTGCCAGCAGTGAAGCGACTAGCGGGGGGCTAGAGACCCAGTACTTC. This translates into CASSEATSGGLETQYF.